The 21 T cell receptor beta chains presented below share a single source sample, sequenced in a study of identical twins. MiXCR, run by TCRdb on the 5' RACE reads, gives a single entry per CDR3 protein. This table holds 1.5 million to 2 million distinct CDR3 sequences, 25% to 35% found once. The sequenced sample consisted of cord blood. These receptors came from a newborn girl in good health.

The chain's CDR3 is CASSLLDRAGYGYTF. The CDR3 nucleotides are TGTGCCAGCAGTTTATTGGACAGGGCGGGCTATGGCTACACCTTC. The chain joins TRBV28 to TRBJ1-2; 8 nucleotides line up with TRBD1. CDR3 length: 15 residues. J lost 4 bases, V lost 1 base, and 5 bases had no gene match. Germline V gene data show CDR1 as MDHEN and CDR2 as SYDVKM.

The chain uses TRBV24-1 and TRBJ2-3; D unclear. CDR1 and CDR2 (germline): KGHDR, SFDVKD. The V gene lost 3 bases and the J gene lost 4 bases, with 7 bases spanning the gap. The CDR3 is 13 residues long. The CDR3 DNA sequence: TGTGCCACCAGTGATGGGGTGGCAGATACGCAGTATTTT. Its translation is CATSDGVADTQYF.

The V and J genes are TRBV6-5 and TRBJ1-2; no clear D. Germline V lookup: CDR1 MNHEY, CDR2 SVGAGI. This CDR3 has 16 amino acids. The V end was cut by 5 bases, the J end by 6 bases, with 22 bases between. The CDR3 spells CASSRAVEVRVHGYTF. CDR3 DNA: TGTGCCAGCAGTAGGGCGGTTGAAGTAAGGGTCCATGGCTACACCTTC.

This clonotype was picked up a small number of times. V usage is TRBV4-1 and J usage is TRBJ2-1; D is ambiguous. This CDR3 comprises 16 residues. CDR1 MGHRA and CDR2 YSYEKL come from the germline V gene. V shed 1 base and J shed 5 bases, with 15 bases lying between them. CDR3 coding DNA: TGCGCCAGCAGCCAAGTATTCCCCAGGCGAGACAATGAGCAGTTCTTC. Translating it yields CASSQVFPRRDNEQFF.

This rearrangement joins TRBV18 to TRBJ2-1; 13 nucleotides align to TRBD2. The CDR3 has 13 amino acids. CDR1 and CDR2 (germline): KGHSH, LQKENI. V lost 11 bases, J lost 10 bases, and 8 bases stayed unmatched. The CDR3 DNA sequence: TGTGCCGGCCGACTAGCGGGAGGCCCCGAGCAGTTCTTC. It encodes CAGRLAGGPEQFF. Filled out from reference TRBV18 and TRBJ2-1, the complete variable domain reads NAGVMQNPRHLVRRRGQEARLRCSPMKGHSHVYWYRQLPEEGLKFMVYLQKENIIDESGMPKERFSAEFPKEGPSILRIQQVVRGDSAAYFCAGRLAGGPEQFFGPGTRLTVL.

This clonotype has more than one count but fewer than ten. J is TRBJ2-1 and V is TRBV2; D perhaps matches TRBD1 (5 bases). Trimming pared 8 bases from V and 7 bases from J, leaving 9 bases between. CDR1 SNHLY and CDR2 FYNNEI come from the germline V gene. There are 11 residues in the CDR3. In nucleotides, the CDR3 is TGTGCCAGCGGTCCAGGGAATGAGCAGTTCTTC. As protein: CASGPGNEQFF.

The rearrangement uses TRBV2 and TRBJ2-5; D is perhaps TRBD2 (6 bases). Germline loops: CDR1 SNHLY, CDR2 FYNNEI. V lost 0 bases and J 1 base, leaving 12 bases between the germline ends. This CDR3 is 16 amino acids long. This chain's CDR3 is CASSEALGTVQETQYF. CDR3 bases: TGTGCCAGCAGTGAAGCCCTAGGGACTGTCCAAGAGACCCAGTACTTC. Combining the CDR3 with reference TRBV2 and TRBJ2-5 gives the whole variable domain EPEVTQTPSHQVTQMGQEVILRCVPISNHLYFYWYRQILGQKVEFLVSFYNNEISEKSEIFDDQFSVERPDGSNFTLKIRSTKLEDSAMYFCASSEALGTVQETQYFGPGTRLLVL.

The V and J genes are TRBV9 and TRBJ2-5; D possibly corresponds to TRBD2 (7 bases). The DNA end is more similar to TRBJ2-4, so the J call may be wrong. There are 14 residues in the CDR3. Germline CDR1 and CDR2: SGDLS and YYNGEE. The CDR3 DNA follows: TGTGCCAGCAGCGTAGGGGAGGGGGGCAACATTCAGTACTTC. Its protein product is CASSVGEGGNIQYF.

As for this clonotype: This CDR3 fails to terminate in the conserved phenylalanine or tryptophan, so it likely reflects a read error. The chain has TRBV4-2 and TRBJ1-2; no clear D gene. Germline lookup yields CDR1 LGHNA and CDR2 YNFKEQ. This CDR3 has 14 residues. The V end lost 1 base, the J end lost 7 bases, and 13 bases lay between the germline ends. CDR3 DNA: TGTGCCAGCAGCCAAGGGCTATTGCGGGGTGGCTACACCTTA. As protein: CASSQGLLRGGYTL.

The rearrangement uses TRBV7-9 and TRBJ1-1; D is ambiguous. The V and J ends lost 6 bases and 2 bases respectively, with 7 bases between them. Germline lookup yields CDR1 SEHNR and CDR2 FQNEAQ (reference sequence). This CDR3 is 12 amino acids long. The CDR3 bases are TGTGCCAGCAGGAAGGATAACACTGAAGCTTTCTTT. It translates to CASRKDNTEAFF.

V and J are TRBV12-3 or TRBV12-4 and TRBJ2-5, with D perhaps TRBD2 (7 bases). CDR3 length equals 14 residues. Trimming shortened V by 3 bases and J by 11 bases, and 19 bases separated the two germline ends. The CDR3 DNA reads as TGTGCCAGCAGTTTTAGGGGGGGTAACAATGAGCAGTACTTC. Translation gives CASSFRGGNNEQYF.

This chain links TRBV12-3 or TRBV12-4 with TRBJ2-5, with 14 bases matching TRBD2. CDR3 size: 17 residues. V shed 6 bases, J shed 11 bases, and the junction held 17 bases outside the gene matches. This CDR3 is CASRLTSGGATGNEQYF. CDR3 in DNA: TGTGCCAGCAGGCTGACTAGCGGGGGGGCCACGGGTAATGAGCAGTACTTC.

This clonotype was detected a few times. The rearrangement uses TRBV12-3 or TRBV12-4 and TRBJ1-1; 8 bases line up with TRBD1. CDR3 size: 20 residues. V shed 3 bases, J shed 1 base, and the junction held 19 bases outside the gene matches. CDR3 nucleotides: TGTGCCAGCAGTTTTTCGATTCGACAGGGGCCCAGTCGGAGGAACACTGAAGCTTTCTTT. It translates to CASSFSIRQGPSRRNTEAFF.

This clonotype turned up a few times. This chain uses TRBV6-5 with TRBJ2-5; tentatively, D is TRBD1 (8 bases). V gave up 2 bases and J gave up 4 bases, with 14 bases separating them. The CDR3 covers 15 residues. Germline values: CDR1 MNHEY, CDR2 SVGAGI. Here the CDR3 reads CASSYRYRGGETQYF. As DNA, the CDR3 is TGTGCCAGCAGTTACCGTTACAGGGGGGGAGAGACCCAGTACTTC.

The V gene is TRBV5-4, the J gene TRBJ2-7; tentative D call: TRBD2 (5 bases). This CDR3 region has 13 residues. V shed 0 bases and J shed 8 bases, with 12 bases lying between them. From germline, CDR1 is SGHNT and CDR2 YYREEE (reference sequence). In DNA, the CDR3 is TGTGCCAGCAGCTTGGCCAATGAGGGTCAGCAGTACTTC. It is translated as CASSLANEGQQYF.

This rearrangement joins TRBV6-5 to TRBJ2-4; weak D call: TRBD2 (6 bases). The end of the DNA aligns better with TRBJ2-7, so the J call may be wrong. CDR3 length equals 15 residues. Germline lookup yields CDR1 MNHEY and CDR2 SVGAGI. CDR3 sequence (DNA): TGTGCCAGCAGTTACCCGACTAGTCCCGCCTACGAGCAGTACTTC. Amino acid sequence: CASSYPTSPAYEQYF.

The CDR3 bases are TGCGCCAGCAAGACTTGGGGGCCAGGCCAAGAGCAGTACTTC. Encoded protein: CASKTWGPGQEQYF. The chain recombines TRBV5-1 with TRBJ2-7; D might be TRBD1 (6 bases). The CDR3 is made up of 14 amino acids. Germline CDR1 and CDR2: SGHRS and YFSETQ. The V gene lost 6 bases and the J gene lost 7 bases, with 20 bases spanning the gap.

There are a few counts of this clonotype. V usage is TRBV20-1 and J usage is TRBJ1-5; D is uncertain. The CDR3 extends over 12 amino acids. Germline assignment: CDR1 DFQATT and CDR2 SNEGSKA (reference sequence). The V end lost 6 bases, the J end lost 4 bases, and 10 bases lay between the germline ends. CDR3 sequence reads: CSASDRNQPQHF. The CDR3 DNA reads as TGCAGTGCCAGCGACCGGAATCAGCCCCAGCATTTT.

This clonotype was found a few times. The chain is built from TRBV13 and TRBJ2-1; TRBD2 matches at 9 bases. Unmatched junction bases numbered 10, after V lost 4 bases and J lost 6 bases. The CDR3 runs to 16 residues. In germline, CDR1 is PRHDT, CDR2 FYEKMQ (reference sequence). CDR3 in amino acids: CASSSLAGMVTNEQFF. CDR3 coding DNA: TGTGCCAGCAGCTCCCTAGCGGGGATGGTCACCAATGAGCAGTTCTTC.

The rearrangement links TRBV30 to TRBJ2-1; no firm D call. CDR3 length equals 10 residues. With 2 bases removed from V and 9 bases from J, the gap between germline ends came to 5 bases. CDR1 and CDR2 (germline): GTSNPN, SVGIG (reference sequence). Here the CDR3 reads CAWSSVEQFF. DNA for the CDR3: TGTGCCTGGAGTTCCGTTGAGCAGTTCTTC. Combining the CDR3 with reference TRBV30 and TRBJ2-1 gives the whole variable domain SQTIHQWPATLVQPVGSPLSLECTVEGTSNPNLYWYRQAAGRGLQLLFYSVGIGQISSEVPQNLSASRPQDRQFILSSKKLLLSDSGFYLCAWSSVEQFFGPGTRLTVL.

This clonotype was counted a few times. The CDR3 bases are TGCAGTGCTAGGGAGGTGATTGTGTTAGCGGACCACTCGACAGATACGCAGTATTTT. Translation gives CSAREVIVLADHSTDTQYF. The rearrangement links TRBV20-1 to TRBJ2-3; TRBD2 might be the D (6 bases). Per germline, CDR1 DFQATT and CDR2 SNEGSKA (reference sequence). The length of the CDR3 is 19 residues. Trimming took off 3 bases at V and 3 bases at J, with 28 bases between the two ends.